The sequence of this T cell receptor (beta chain) was determined in a study of identical twins. Per the germline V gene, CDR1 is SGHTA and CDR2 is FQGNSA. The V end was cut by 7 bases, the J end by 4 bases, with 14 bases between. CDR3 length: 15 residues. Findings and caveats of the study: Diverse VJ usage suggested most zero-insertion clonotypes were not invariant T cells. For cord blood, abundant beta clonotypes had fewer insertions, unlike memory repertoires, which showed none.

This clonotype has only a few counts. Its specificity is unknown. It was template switching that added a universal primer site, and there were unique molecular identifiers on the cDNA. TCRdb itself ran the 5' RACE reads through MiXCR, one entry per CDR3 protein. The sample shows fewer than 650,000 distinct CDR3 sequences, approximately 9.6% of them seen only once. Everyone who donated was a healthy Caucasian. These data also featured in a second study, about yellow fever vaccine responses in identical twins.

The chain is built from TRBV7-2 and TRBJ2-6; D might be TRBD1 (6 bases). Input material: PBMCs. The source is a young woman in good health. In nucleotides, the CDR3 is TGTGCCAGCACGCACAGGGTGGCAGGGGCCAACGTCCTGACTTTC. This sequence encodes CASTHRVAGANVLTF.